What follows are 24 T cell receptor beta chains derived from one specimen sequenced in a study of identical twins. TCRdb reanalysed the 5' RACE reads using MiXCR and keeps one entry per CDR3 protein. The table has 200,000 to 250,000 distinct CDR3 sequences, less than 8% seen once; the top ten hold 1.9%. The sample was also reused in another study, on yellow fever vaccine responses in identical twins.

Input material: memory (CD45RO+) T cells sorted from blood. These receptors originate from a woman between 18 and 29 years old in good health.

The CDR3 DNA reads TGCAGTGCTAGCCAGCCTAATGAAAAACTGTTTTTT. Its translation is CSASQPNEKLFF. The chain joins TRBV20-1 to TRBJ1-4, with unresolved D. CDR1 and CDR2 (germline): DFQATT, SNEGSKA (reference sequence). The V end lost 3 bases, the J end lost 3 bases, and 5 bases lay between the germline ends. This CDR3 region has 12 residues.

This clonotype was seen more than once but under ten times. The rearrangement joins TRBV5-1 to TRBJ2-5; D is perhaps TRBD1 (5 bases). Looked up from germline, CDR1 is SGHRS and CDR2 is YFSETQ. V lost 4 bases to trimming and J lost 1 base, with 11 bases between them. The CDR3 contains 14 residues. The DNA of the CDR3 is TGCGCCAGCAGCCCAAAGGGGCCCCAAGAGACCCAGTACTTC. Residues: CASSPKGPQETQYF.

The gene calls are TRBV6-2 or TRBV6-3 and TRBJ2-7; 8 bases match TRBD1. V shed 5 bases, J shed 2 bases, and the junction held 14 bases outside the gene matches. The CDR3 extends over 17 amino acids. Per germline, CDR1 MNHEY and CDR2 SVGEGT. The CDR3 region has the DNA TGTGCCAGCAGTATGAAGATCAGACAGGGACAGGCCTACGAGCAGTACTTC. It codes for CASSMKIRQGQAYEQYF.

The sample holds a few counts of this clonotype. V usage is TRBV11-2 and J usage is TRBJ2-2, with 7 bases lining up with TRBD1. CDR1 is SGHAT, CDR2 FQNNGV, per germline. Unmatched junction bases numbered 6, after V lost 3 bases and J lost 2 bases. CDR3 size: 16 residues. DNA for the CDR3: TGTGCCAGCAGCTTTCTGGGACAGCGAAACACCGGGGAGCTGTTTTTT. This sequence encodes CASSFLGQRNTGELFF.

The sample holds a few counts of this clonotype. V and J are TRBV10-3 and TRBJ2-7, with D perhaps matching TRBD1 (6 bases). The ends were cut back, 4 bases at V and 2 bases at J, with 6 bases in the middle. This CDR3 is built from 12 residues. CDR1 and CDR2 from the germline V gene are ENHRY and SYGVKD. CDR3 loop: CAISGTAYEQYF. The CDR3 DNA reads TGTGCCATCAGTGGGACAGCCTACGAGCAGTACTTC.

This clonotype was seen repeatedly, ten times or more. The V and J genes are TRBV29-1 and TRBJ2-7; 8 bases fit TRBD1. CDR1 is SQVTM, CDR2 ANQGSEA, per germline. The CDR3 totals 14 residues. J was trimmed by 0 bases and V by 6 bases; bases with no gene match: 7. The CDR3 spells CSVRTGLSSYEQYF. DNA of the CDR3: TGCAGCGTCAGGACAGGGCTCAGCTCCTACGAGCAGTACTTC.

The CDR3 nucleotides are TGTGCCAGCAGCTTACGTCAACCCCGGAAGAAAGAGACCCAGTACTTC. Residues: CASSLRQPRKKETQYF. The chain has TRBV7-9 and TRBJ2-5; D not resolved. This CDR3 region has 16 residues. Germline loops: CDR1 SEHNR, CDR2 FQNEAQ (reference sequence). V dropped 2 bases and J dropped 3 bases, with 16 bases sitting between them.

This clonotype showed up many times. The rearrangement links TRBV20-1 to TRBJ2-7, with D perhaps being TRBD1 or TRBD2 (5 bases each). The V and J ends lost 1 base and 0 bases respectively, with 19 bases between them. Germline V gene sequence: CDR1 DFQATT, CDR2 SNEGSKA (reference sequence). This CDR3 spans 17 amino acids. Here the CDR3 DNA reads TGCAGTGCTAGAGGTGGGGGAACCTTTATGAGCTCCTACGAGCAGTACTTC. It yields the protein CSARGGGTFMSSYEQYF.

This clonotype was detected only a few times. The rearrangement joins TRBV28 to TRBJ1-2; D uncertain. This CDR3 is built from 14 residues. Trimming took off 2 bases at V and 1 base at J, with 8 bases between the two ends. Germline V CDR1 and CDR2: MDHEN, SYDVKM. CDR3 nucleotides: TGTGCCAGCAGTTTAGCCCGAGGTAACTATGGCTACACCTTC. The encoded protein is CASSLARGNYGYTF.

The chain employs TRBV7-2 and TRBJ2-7; D is undetermined. The CDR3 is 14 amino acids. Germline V gene sequence: CDR1 SGHTA, CDR2 FQGNSA. Trimming took off 1 base at V and 6 bases at J, with 13 bases between the two ends. The CDR3 spells CASSLVSSLGEQYF. The CDR3 coding sequence is TGTGCCAGCAGCTTAGTCTCATCGCTAGGCGAGCAGTACTTC.

The chain links TRBV7-2 to TRBJ1-2; TRBD1 agrees at 10 bases. Germline V gives CDR1 SGHTA, CDR2 FQGNSA. Losses at the gene ends were 7 bases for V and 0 bases for J; bases not matched to a gene: 5. This CDR3 has 15 amino acids. The CDR3 DNA sequence: TGTGCCAGCACCCCGACAGGGGGCTCTAACTATGGCTACACCTTC. This gives the protein CASTPTGGSNYGYTF.

The sample holds many counts of this clonotype. Written as DNA, the CDR3 is TGTGCCAGCAGCCCGGGACTAGTGAGCACAGATACGCAGTATTTT. It encodes CASSPGLVSTDTQYF. The rearrangement uses TRBV7-8 and TRBJ2-3; 8 bases fit TRBD2. The CDR3 is made up of 15 amino acids. Trimming at V came to 5 bases and at J to 0 bases, leaving 4 bases not matched to a gene. Germline V gene lookup returns CDR1 SGHVS and CDR2 FQNEAQ.

The chain employs TRBV10-3 and TRBJ2-1, with TRBD2 identical over 13 bases. V was pared by 10 bases and J by 10 bases, with 19 bases of the junction left unmatched. Germline V CDR1 and CDR2: ENHRY, SYGVKD. The CDR3 extends over 17 amino acids. The CDR3 loop is CATQTSGGGTMMREQFF. CDR3 nucleotide sequence: TGTGCCACTCAAACTAGCGGGGGGGGAACAATGATGAGGGAGCAGTTCTTC.

This clonotype came up many times. The chain employs TRBV3-1 and TRBJ2-7; D unclear. This CDR3 is built from 12 residues. The germline CDR1 and CDR2 sequences are LGHDT and YNNKEL (reference sequence). The V and J ends lost 1 base and 6 bases respectively, with 7 bases between them. The chain's CDR3 is CASSQVKGEQYF. CDR3 bases: TGTGCCAGCAGCCAAGTAAAGGGCGAGCAGTACTTC.

This rearrangement joins TRBV7-9 to TRBJ1-2; D gene ambiguous. Germline assignment: CDR1 SEHNR and CDR2 FQNEAQ (reference sequence). Trimming removed 2 bases from V and 2 bases from J, with 12 bases in between. The CDR3 covers 15 residues. The CDR3 loop reads CASSLSEGLNYGYTF. The DNA of the CDR3 is TGTGCCAGCAGCTTATCGGAGGGCCTAAACTATGGCTACACCTTC. Variable domain in full (rest from reference TRBV7-9 and TRBJ1-2): DTGVSQNPRHKITKRGQNVTFRCDPISEHNRLYWYRQTLGQGPEFLTYFQNEAQLEKSRLLSDRFSAERPKGSFSTLEIQRTEQGDSAMYLCASSLSEGLNYGYTFGSGTRLTVV.

The rearrangement joins TRBV7-2 to TRBJ1-5; D might be TRBD1 (5 bases). The germline CDR1 and CDR2 sequences are SGHTA and FQGNSA. V was trimmed by 3 bases and J by 5 bases, leaving 11 bases between them. The CDR3 is 14 amino acids. CDR3 sequence: CASSFDGTDQPQHF. Here the CDR3 DNA reads TGTGCCAGCAGCTTTGACGGGACCGATCAGCCCCAGCATTTT.

J is TRBJ2-6 and V is TRBV20-1, with TRBD2 as a possible D gene (5 bases). The CDR3 contains 15 residues. The germline V gene has CDR1 DFQATT and CDR2 SNEGSKA (reference sequence). V was trimmed by 5 bases and J by 2 bases, leaving 13 bases between them. The CDR3 nucleotides read TGCAGTGCTGGACTGCGAGGTCCTGGGGCCAACGTCCTGACTTTC. Translated: CSAGLRGPGANVLTF.

The chain carries TRBV29-1 and TRBJ2-5, with a weak D call TRBD2 (5 bases). V was shortened by 5 bases and J by 2 bases, with 12 bases between the two germline ends. The CDR3 covers 13 residues. The germline CDR1 and CDR2 sequences are SQVTM and ANQGSEA. CDR3 loop: CSVPREPQETQYF. The CDR3 DNA reads as TGCAGCGTTCCCCGGGAACCTCAAGAGACCCAGTACTTC. The variable domain in full, completed from reference TRBV29-1 and TRBJ2-5, reads SAVISQKPSRDICQRGTSLTIQCQVDSQVTMMFWYRQQPGQSLTLIATANQGSEATYESGFVIDKFPISRPNLTFSTLTVSNMSPEDSSIYLCSVPREPQETQYFGPGTRLLVL.

This clonotype was observed at least ten times. The rearrangement links TRBV10-3 to TRBJ2-3; 7 positions match TRBD2. The CDR3 runs to 14 residues. J gave up 1 base and V 2 bases, and 0 bases lay outside the gene matches. In germline, CDR1 is ENHRY, CDR2 SYGVKD. The CDR3 reads CAISEREGTDTQYF. CDR3 in DNA: TGTGCCATCAGTGAGCGGGAGGGCACAGATACGCAGTATTTT.

The chain carries TRBV28 and TRBJ2-3; D call uncertain. The ends were cut back, 6 bases at V and 10 bases at J, with 23 bases in the middle. The CDR3 has 15 residues. CDR1 MDHEN and CDR2 SYDVKM come from the germline V gene. CDR3 DNA sequence: TGTGCCAGCAGGCTGACCGGGTCAAACTCCAATGCGCAGTATTTT. This translates into CASRLTGSNSNAQYF.

This rearrangement joins TRBV5-1 to TRBJ1-1; D may be TRBD1 (6 bases). The CDR3 is 16 residues long. The germline V and J ends were trimmed by 3 bases and 5 bases, with 20 bases remaining between them. Looked up from germline, CDR1 is SGHRS and CDR2 is YFSETQ. CDR3 in amino acids: CASSSLPAGQGTEAFF. CDR3 bases: TGCGCCAGCAGCTCCCTCCCGGCGGGGCAGGGGACTGAAGCTTTCTTT.

This clonotype was counted only a few times. The chain carries TRBV7-9 and TRBJ2-3, with D unclear. CDR1 is SEHNR and CDR2 is FQNEAQ in the germline V gene (reference sequence). CDR3 length: 15 residues. V lost 1 base, J lost 1 base, and 9 bases lay in between. In DNA, the CDR3 is TGTGCCAGCAGCTTAGGTCGTTCCGGCACAGATACGCAGTATTTT. Its protein is CASSLGRSGTDTQYF.

This clonotype has a handful of counts. The V and J genes are TRBV9 and TRBJ1-1; TRBD1 might be the D (6 bases). The CDR3 has 15 residues. Trimming took off 3 bases at V and 0 bases at J, with 12 bases between the two ends. Germline CDR1 and CDR2: SGDLS and YYNGEE. CDR3: CASSEGGLMNTEAFF. In nucleotides, the CDR3 is TGTGCCAGCAGCGAGGGGGGGCTGATGAACACTGAAGCTTTCTTT.

This clonotype was found many times. The chain is built from TRBV6-5 and TRBJ2-7; 8 nucleotides match TRBD2. CDR3 length: 15 residues. In germline, CDR1 is MNHEY, CDR2 SVGAGI. V dropped 6 bases and J dropped 4; count of bases not matched to a gene: 11. The CDR3 protein is CASRYPISGKYEQYF. For the CDR3, the DNA is TGTGCCAGCAGGTACCCGATTAGCGGGAAGTACGAGCAGTACTTC.